The present TCR beta chain was sequenced within a study of OX40 agonist ivuxolimab in advanced cancers. Blood was sampled at baseline, cycle 4 day 1, and cycle 7 day 1. Libraries were prepared by immunoSEQ multiplex PCR; TCRdb keeps only in-frame clonotypes and omits some of them. The data hold 65,000 to 100,000 clones, with 90% observed a single time. Germline V CDR1 and CDR2: LNHDA, SQIVND (reference sequence). The CDR3 runs 15 residues. J was trimmed by 9 bases and V by 5 bases; bases with no gene match: 13. The material sequenced was CD4+ or CD8+ T cells sorted from blood, taken in a trial of the OX40 agonist ivuxolimab. The receptor comes from an adult with an advanced solid tumor such as melanoma, head and neck, liver or kidney cancer. The rearrangement uses TRBV19 and TRBJ1-5; 7 bases match TRBD1. In DNA, the CDR3 is TGTGCCAGTAGTCCCCATACAGGGGTCGAGCGGCCCCAGCATTTT. Translated: CASSPHTGVERPQHF.